One sample yielded the 18 T cell receptor beta chains listed below, sequenced in a study of OX40 agonist ivuxolimab in advanced cancers. The table came from immunoSEQ multiplex PCR; TCRdb's copy has only in-frame clones and leaves some out. Counted here are 100,000 to 150,000 clones, roughly 92% occurring once; the ten biggest clones make up roughly 0.85%. Sample: CD4+ or CD8+ T cells sorted from blood, taken in a trial of the OX40 agonist ivuxolimab. These receptors were collected from an adult with an advanced solid tumor such as melanoma, head and neck, liver or kidney cancer.

In this sample, this clone turned up once. The V call is TRBV19, the J call TRBJ1-5; weak D call: TRBD1 (5 bases). Trimming removed 7 bases at V and 7 bases at J, with 20 bases between. This CDR3 has 15 amino acids. CDR1 and CDR2 from the germline V gene are LNHDA and SQIVND (reference sequence). CDR3: CASKRDPTGMQPQHF. The DNA of the CDR3 is TGTGCCAGTAAGAGGGACCCAACGGGGATGCAGCCCCAGCATTTT.

This chain joins TRBV5-4 and TRBJ2-5; unclear D gene. The germline V and J ends were trimmed by 4 bases and 2 bases, with 9 bases remaining between them. The CDR3 covers 13 residues. CDR1 is SGHNT, CDR2 YYREEE, per germline (reference sequence). The CDR3 protein is CASSLGMQETQYF. The DNA of the CDR3 is TGTGCCAGCAGCCTAGGGATGCAAGAGACCCAGTACTTC. Supplemented by reference TRBV5-4 and TRBJ2-5, the full variable domain reads ETGVTQSPTHLIKTRGQQVTLRCSSQSGHNTVSWYQQALGQGPQFIFQYYREEENGRGNFPPRFSGLQFPNYSSELNVNALELDDSALYLCASSLGMQETQYFGPGTRLLVL.

This chain links TRBV14 with TRBJ2-1; TRBD1 is a possible D gene (5 bases). Germline CDR1 is SGHDN and CDR2 is FVKESK. Between the trimmed V and J ends, which lost 5 bases and 1 base, there was a span of 18 bases. The CDR3 covers 17 residues. CDR3 sequence: CASSTRPTVPSYNEQFF. The DNA of the CDR3 is TGTGCCAGCAGCACACGCCCGACAGTGCCTTCCTACAATGAGCAGTTCTTC. Full variable domain (remainder filled in from reference TRBV14 and TRBJ2-1): EAGVTQFPSHSVIEKGQTVTLRCDPISGHDNLYWYRRVMGKEIKFLLHFVKESKQDESGMPNNRFLAERTGGTYSTLKVQPAELEDSGVYFCASSTRPTVPSYNEQFFGPGTRLTVL.

Note on this clone: Within the sample, other DNA sequences also encode this same CDR3. V is TRBV5-1 and J is TRBJ1-5, with D possibly being TRBD1 (6 bases). There are 14 residues in the CDR3. V was cut by 0 bases and J by 4 bases, with 8 bases left in between. CDR1 is SGHRS and CDR2 is YFSETQ in the germline V gene. The CDR3 spells CASSLGTENQPQHF. The DNA for the CDR3 is TGCGCCAGCAGCTTGGGGACAGAAAATCAGCCCCAGCATTTT.

The rearrangement joins TRBV7-8 to TRBJ2-3, with 8 bases identical to TRBD2. The CDR3 length is 16 residues. Germline V gene sequence: CDR1 SGHVS, CDR2 FQNEAQ. The junction had 9 bases not matched to a gene; V was cut back by 4 bases and J by 3 bases. CDR3 nucleotide sequence: TGTGCCAGCAGCTCGCGACTAGCGCCGGGAACAGATACGCAGTATTTT. Residues: CASSSRLAPGTDTQYF.

Turning to this clone: The same CDR3 can be traced to other DNA sequences in this sample. This sequence joins TRBV10-1 and TRBJ1-1; no definite D call. Germline V gene lookup returns CDR1 WNHNN and CDR2 SYGVQD (reference sequence). CDR3 length: 13 residues. Trimming took 2 bases from V and 1 from J, leaving 5 bases between them. This CDR3 is CASSEDGNTEAFF. The CDR3 nucleotides read TGCGCCAGCAGTGAGGACGGGAACACTGAAGCTTTCTTT.

This clone was seen just once. The same CDR3 arises from other DNA sequences in this sample as well. The rearrangement uses TRBV9 and TRBJ2-7, with a weak D call TRBD2 (7 bases). V lost 2 bases and J lost 2, with 14 bases in between. Germline V gives CDR1 SGDLS, CDR2 YYNGEE. The CDR3 sequence is 15 residues long. CDR3 residues: CASSVGASGAYEQYF. The CDR3, as DNA: TGTGCCAGCAGCGTGGGGGCTAGCGGCGCCTACGAGCAGTACTTC.

The chain recombines TRBV11-1 with TRBJ1-4; D gene uncertain. The CDR3 length is 14 residues. Germline assignment: CDR1 SGHAT and CDR2 FQDESV (reference sequence). The V and J ends lost 4 bases and 4 bases respectively, with 10 bases between them. The CDR3 DNA reads TGTGCCAGCAGCTCTCGGGCCGGTAATGAAAAACTGTTTTTT. As protein: CASSSRAGNEKLFF.

The rearrangement joins TRBV18 to TRBJ2-7, with a possible D match to TRBD2 (6 bases). Germline V gives CDR1 KGHSH, CDR2 LQKENI. The CDR3 loop spans 13 amino acids. Trimming shortened V by 3 bases and J by 1 base, and 7 bases separated the two germline ends. The CDR3 spells CASSPGSSYEQYF. DNA of the CDR3: TGTGCCAGCTCACCCGGGAGTTCCTACGAGCAGTACTTC.

The chain combines TRBV6-5 with TRBJ2-4; D possibly uses TRBD1 or TRBD2 (5 bases each). Germline V lookup: CDR1 MNHEY, CDR2 SVGAGI. The V end lost 7 bases, the J end lost 7 bases, and 17 bases lay between the germline ends. This CDR3 spans 14 amino acids. The CDR3, as DNA: TGTGCCAGCAAGATAGGGGATTGGGACAACATTCAGTACTTC. Protein sequence: CASKIGDWDNIQYF.

This clone was observed a single time. The DNA of the CDR3 is TGTGCCAGCAGCTACGCCGGGACTCCAATTCGTTACGAGCAGTACTTC. Residues: CASSYAGTPIRYEQYF. This chain uses TRBV7-9 with TRBJ2-7, with D perhaps matching TRBD2 (6 bases). V lost 4 bases and J 4 bases, leaving 20 bases between the germline ends. The CDR3 runs 16 residues. The germline V gene encodes CDR1 SEHNR and CDR2 FQNEAQ (reference sequence).

This clone was observed a single time. This rearrangement joins TRBV5-1 to TRBJ2-1; 9 nucleotides agree with TRBD2. The CDR3 is 17 residues long. The J segment lost 8 bases and the V segment lost 4 bases, leaving 16 bases of the junction unmatched. Looked up from germline, CDR1 is SGHRS and CDR2 is YFSETQ. CDR3: CASSPAVRLAGLDEQFF. DNA for the CDR3: TGCGCCAGCAGCCCGGCGGTTAGGCTAGCGGGATTAGATGAGCAGTTCTTC.

This clone was seen once. This rearrangement joins TRBV7-9 to TRBJ2-1, with 11 bases matching TRBD2. This CDR3 comprises 15 residues. Germline lookup yields CDR1 SEHNR and CDR2 FQNEAQ (reference sequence). Trimming at V came to 5 bases and at J to 8 bases, leaving 8 bases not matched to a gene. CDR3 loop: CASSVLAGGPDEQFF. The CDR3 DNA sequence: TGTGCCAGCAGCGTATTAGCGGGAGGGCCCGATGAGCAGTTCTTC.

The CDR3 sequence: CATSTGLAGNYNEQFF. The CDR3 DNA sequence: TGTGCCACCAGCACCGGACTAGCGGGTAATTACAATGAGCAGTTCTTC. V gene TRBV15 combines with J gene TRBJ2-1, with 11 bases aligning to TRBD2. The length of the CDR3 is 16 residues. CDR1 and CDR2 from the germline V gene are LNHNV and YYDKDF (reference sequence). V dropped 4 bases and J dropped 4; count of bases not matched to a gene: 6.

The CDR3 spells CASSLTGTFLSGNTIYF. The CDR3 nucleotides are TGTGCCAGCAGCCTGACCGGGACATTTCTCTCTGGAAACACCATATATTTT. The V call is TRBV27, the J call TRBJ1-3; D is perhaps TRBD1 (6 bases). This CDR3 region has 17 residues. Trimming left V 6 bases short and J 0 bases short, with 18 bases between. The V gene's germline CDR1 is MNHEY and CDR2 SMNVEV (reference sequence).

The chain joins TRBV21-1 to TRBJ2-7; the D call of TRBD2 is as the table states it, not checked on the DNA. TRBV21-1 is a pseudogene segment. The CDR3 runs to 13 residues. CDR3 sequence: CASSKRGGHEQYF. The CDR3, as DNA: TGTGCCAGCAGCAAAAGGGGGGGCCACGAGCAGTACTTC.

This chain joins TRBV19 and TRBJ1-5; the D is unclear. In germline, CDR1 is LNHDA, CDR2 SQIVND (reference sequence). The V and J ends lost 7 bases and 4 bases respectively, with 26 bases between them. There are 18 residues in the CDR3. The CDR3 spells CASKNRASSDLRNQPQHF. In DNA, the CDR3 is TGTGCCAGTAAAAACCGGGCCAGCAGTGACTTAAGAAATCAGCCCCAGCATTTT.

The table lists this clone with a count of one. The chain links TRBV28 to TRBJ2-3; D is uncertain. CDR3 length: 12 residues. Per germline, CDR1 MDHEN and CDR2 SYDVKM. V lost 6 bases and J lost 4, with 8 bases in between. For the CDR3, the DNA is TGTGCCAGCAGCCCCCTGCCAGATACGCAGTATTTT. Translated: CASSPLPDTQYF.